Listed here are 23 T cell receptor beta chains from one sample, sequenced in a study of T-cell memory formation after mild COVID-19 (dated by TCRdb to the early 2020s). Library preparation used 5' RACE. The listed sequencing device is Illumina NovaSeq 6000. The public reads were reprocessed in TCRdb via fastp at Q25 and MiXCR, keeping in-frame beta chains. Rows are unified per CDR3 protein, each entry keeping the most common DNA and genes. In all, the sample holds 400,000 to 500,000 distinct CDR3 sequences, and 20% of those were seen once. The top ten constitute more than 8% of the sample. Sequenced material: PBMCs or a T cell subset sorted from them (not recorded which). These receptors all stem from an adult woman who had mild COVID-19 (a few samples of this study predate the infection). The sample titles of this study are shuffled in the database, so cell type and time point are left out; the donor was told from shared clones.

This clonotype was recorded a few times. The rearrangement uses TRBV29-1 and TRBJ1-5; tentatively, D is TRBD1 (6 bases). V dropped 8 bases and J dropped 7 bases, with 18 bases sitting between them. Per the germline V gene, CDR1 is SQVTM and CDR2 is ANQGSEA. This CDR3 contains 13 residues. CDR3 DNA: TGCAGCTATGGTTGGGGGGCAAGGCAGCCCCAGCATTTT. It is translated as CSYGWGARQPQHF.

The chain is built from TRBV6-5 and TRBJ2-7; D unclear. From germline, CDR1 is MNHEY and CDR2 SVGAGI. The CDR3 has 14 amino acids. Between the trimmed V and J ends, which lost 6 bases and 2 bases, there was a span of 14 bases. The CDR3, as DNA: TGTGCCAGCAGAAACCCCGAACCCGCCTACGAGCAGTACTTC. Translation gives CASRNPEPAYEQYF.

This chain links TRBV7-3 with TRBJ2-5, with 8 bases identical to TRBD2. Germline values: CDR1 SGHTA, CDR2 FQGTGA. The CDR3 has 15 residues. V was pared by 2 bases and J by 1 base, with 3 bases of the junction left unmatched. The CDR3 sequence is CASSLRREGQETQYF. The CDR3 nucleotides read TGTGCCAGCAGCTTACGACGGGAGGGCCAAGAGACCCAGTACTTC.

This clonotype was counted between two and nine times. V usage is TRBV13 and J usage is TRBJ2-5, with 10 bases lining up with TRBD2. This CDR3 contains 14 residues. CDR1 PRHDT and CDR2 FYEKMQ come from the germline V gene (reference sequence). The V segment lost 2 bases and the J segment 8 bases; nucleotides outside the gene matches: 5. The CDR3 spells CASSLLSGGATQYF. DNA of the CDR3: TGTGCCAGCAGCTTACTGAGCGGGGGGGCAACCCAGTACTTC.

CDR3 sequence: CAWSITNTEAFF. In DNA form, the CDR3 reads TGTGCCTGGAGTATCACGAACACTGAAGCTTTCTTT. The chain links TRBV30 to TRBJ1-1; D remains unclear. V was trimmed by 2 bases and J by 1 base, leaving 5 bases between them. This CDR3 is 12 amino acids long. The germline V gene has CDR1 GTSNPN and CDR2 SVGIG (reference sequence).

The chain has TRBV29-1 and TRBJ2-1, with TRBD2 matching over 7 bases. Germline CDR1 and CDR2: SQVTM and ANQGSEA. V shed 6 bases and J 2 bases; nucleotides not matched to a gene: 7. There are 14 residues in the CDR3. Written as DNA, the CDR3 is TGCAGCGTCCCCCGGGGGGTGGCCTACAATGAGCAGTTCTTC. It is translated as CSVPRGVAYNEQFF.

The V call is TRBV13, the J call TRBJ2-7; TRBD2 is a possible D gene (6 bases). CDR3 length: 14 amino acids. Germline V gene lookup returns CDR1 PRHDT and CDR2 FYEKMQ (reference sequence). Trimming cost V 5 bases and J 0 bases, with 11 bases left between them. The CDR3 DNA follows: TGTGCCAGCAGCACATTCGGGGGCTCCTACGAGCAGTACTTC. This codes for CASSTFGGSYEQYF.

This clonotype appeared a few times. This chain joins TRBV25-1 and TRBJ2-2, with 11 bases that match TRBD1. CDR1 is MGHDK, CDR2 SYGVNS, per germline. This CDR3 is built from 15 residues. The trim removed 4 bases at V and 5 bases at J, leaving 3 bases unmatched. The CDR3 DNA is TGTGCCAGCAGTGTGGGGACAGGGGGAACCGGGGAGCTGTTTTTT. As protein: CASSVGTGGTGELFF.

This clonotype was found many times. The chain employs TRBV7-9 and TRBJ2-1; D not resolved. The CDR3 contains 14 residues. The germline V and J ends were trimmed by 5 bases and 6 bases, with 14 bases remaining between them. Germline assignment: CDR1 SEHNR and CDR2 FQNEAQ (reference sequence). The CDR3 region is CASSPRTNFNEQFF. CDR3 bases: TGTGCCAGCAGCCCCCGGACCAATTTCAATGAGCAGTTCTTC.

The table lists this clonotype with a few counts. V gene TRBV7-6 combines with J gene TRBJ2-1, with 9 bases matching TRBD1. Germline assignment: CDR1 SGHVS and CDR2 FNYEAQ. The CDR3 has 15 amino acids. Trimming cost V 4 bases and J 7 bases; bases outside gene matches: 8. The CDR3 here is CASSSGQGLVNEQFF. The CDR3 coding sequence is TGTGCCAGCAGCTCGGGACAGGGTTTGGTGAATGAGCAGTTCTTC.

The chain joins TRBV5-1 to TRBJ1-1, with no clear D. Germline CDR1 is SGHRS and CDR2 is YFSETQ. V was pared by 0 bases and J by 5 bases, with 17 bases between. CDR3 length: 16 amino acids. Written as DNA, the CDR3 is TGCGCCAGCAGCTTGGCCAAAGGAGGATCGGCGACTGAAGCTTTCTTT. This translates into CASSLAKGGSATEAFF.

This clonotype has a count of ten or more. The V and J genes are TRBV6-5 and TRBJ1-6; 7 bases match TRBD1. Germline trimming cut 4 bases from V and 3 bases from J; bases unmatched to any gene: 3. CDR1 is MNHEY and CDR2 is SVGAGI in the germline V gene. This CDR3 region has 15 residues. The CDR3 coding sequence is TGTGCCAGCAGTTCAACAGGGGTCTATAATTCACCCCTCCACTTT. Its protein product is CASSSTGVYNSPLHF.

This clonotype was counted a few times. The J gene is TRBJ1-1, the V gene TRBV7-9; D is undetermined. The CDR3 covers 16 residues. The germline V gene encodes CDR1 SEHNR and CDR2 FQNEAQ (reference sequence). Trimming shortened V by 0 bases and J by 4 bases, and 15 bases separated the two germline ends. The CDR3 protein is CASSLAPGRLGTEAFF. The CDR3 DNA reads TGTGCCAGCAGCTTAGCCCCGGGCAGACTCGGCACTGAAGCTTTCTTT.

This clonotype turned up a few times. This chain uses TRBV27 with TRBJ1-1; D gene ambiguous. The CDR3 covers 13 residues. CDR1 is MNHEY, CDR2 SMNVEV, per germline (reference sequence). V gave up 5 bases and J gave up 5 bases, with 12 bases separating them. The DNA of the CDR3 is TGTGCCAGCAGTCCCCAGAGGCGTACTGAAGCTTTCTTT. Translation gives CASSPQRRTEAFF.

The V call is TRBV27, the J call TRBJ1-6; D is ambiguous. CDR1 MNHEY and CDR2 SMNVEV come from the germline V gene (reference sequence). Trimming cost V 5 bases and J 7 bases, with 6 bases left between them. CDR3 length: 12 residues. The CDR3 DNA reads TGTGCCAGCAGTCCCCCGAATTCACCCCTCCACTTT. It yields the protein CASSPPNSPLHF.

The chain uses TRBV5-4 and TRBJ1-2, with a possible D match to TRBD1 (5 bases). The germline V gene encodes CDR1 SGHNT and CDR2 YYREEE (reference sequence). V lost 3 bases and J lost 0, with 9 bases in between. This CDR3 has 14 residues. The DNA of the CDR3 is TGTGCCAGCAGCTGGGGGGAACCTAACTATGGCTACACCTTC. Protein: CASSWGEPNYGYTF. Drawing the rest from reference TRBV5-4 and TRBJ1-2, the complete variable domain is ETGVTQSPTHLIKTRGQQVTLRCSSQSGHNTVSWYQQALGQGPQFIFQYYREEENGRGNFPPRFSGLQFPNYSSELNVNALELDDSALYLCASSWGEPNYGYTFGSGTRLTVV.

The chain recombines TRBV10-3 with TRBJ2-1; 10 bases match TRBD1. After removal of 10 bases from V and 8 bases from J, the junction contained 11 bases not matched to a gene. The germline V gene encodes CDR1 ENHRY and CDR2 SYGVKD. The CDR3 extends over 14 amino acids. Here the CDR3 DNA reads TGTGCCACGACCGGCCCGACAGGGGGCTATGAGCAGTTCTTC. This gives the protein CATTGPTGGYEQFF.

The chain employs TRBV14 and TRBJ2-7; D is ambiguous. V gave up 1 base and J gave up 1 base, with 5 bases separating them. In germline, CDR1 is SGHDN, CDR2 FVKESK. There are 13 residues in the CDR3. The CDR3 nucleotides read TGTGCCAGCAGCCAAGGTCAGTCCTACGAGCAGTACTTC. This codes for CASSQGQSYEQYF.

The chain carries TRBV4-1 and TRBJ1-2, with a tentative D call TRBD1 (5 bases). Germline V gene data show CDR1 as MGHRA and CDR2 as YSYEKL. This CDR3 comprises 16 residues. Trimming pared 0 bases from V and 4 bases from J, leaving 15 bases between. CDR3 in amino acids: CASSQDGDLRTYGYTF. CDR3 in DNA: TGCGCCAGCAGCCAAGATGGGGACTTACGGACCTATGGCTACACCTTC.

There are a few counts of this clonotype. The gene calls are TRBV18 and TRBJ2-5; D is possibly TRBD1 (6 bases). Germline CDR1 and CDR2: KGHSH and LQKENI. The CDR3 runs 13 residues. Trimming shortened V by 7 bases and J by 5 bases, and 14 bases separated the two germline ends. The CDR3 region is CASLLTGTETQYF. CDR3 nucleotides: TGTGCCAGCTTACTAACAGGGACGGAGACCCAGTACTTC.

This clonotype was seen more than once but under ten times. The gene calls are TRBV7-8 and TRBJ2-1; TRBD2 agrees at 7 bases. The CDR3 totals 14 residues. V lost 2 bases and J lost 8; bases outside the gene matches: 6. Germline CDR1 and CDR2: SGHVS and FQNEAQ. DNA of the CDR3: TGTGCCAGCAGCTTAAAAGGCGGGAGCTATGAGCAGTTCTTC. Its protein is CASSLKGGSYEQFF.

V is TRBV12-3 or TRBV12-4 and J is TRBJ2-1; 8 nucleotides align to TRBD1. Losses at the gene ends were 0 bases for V and 4 bases for J; bases not matched to a gene: 5. The CDR3 extends over 16 amino acids. CDR3 residues: CASSLAVRTGYNEQFF. The CDR3 DNA sequence: TGTGCCAGCAGTTTAGCGGTAAGGACAGGGTACAATGAGCAGTTCTTC.

This clonotype was recorded once. The chain combines TRBV12-3 or TRBV12-4 with TRBJ1-1, with D hard to call. The CDR3 length is 13 residues. Between the trimmed V and J ends, which lost 6 bases and 4 bases, there was a span of 12 bases. The CDR3 DNA reads as TGTGCCAGCAGCCTGGCCTACCCCACTGAAGCTTTCTTT. It encodes CASSLAYPTEAFF.